Listed below are T cell receptor beta chains from one sample, sequenced in a study of technical replicates of blood from a few donors. Measured with immunoSEQ multiplex PCR; TCRdb has only the in-frame clones, and not every one. This table holds about 53,000 clones, 85% to 90% found once. Sample: PBMCs. These receptors came from a human donor in good health. Some clones in this sample may be carry-over from other donors' samples. Both conserved end residues are part of each CDR3. Each record gives: D gene, J gene, V gene, clone size, CDR3 protein, CDR3 DNA. A D gene is named only where the DNA matches it firmly. Clone size is not always given. Where it is, it says once, few, many or a class for expanded clones.

D: NA; J: TRBJ2-5; V: TRBV5-4; size: NA; CDR3: CASSLGVGQGQETQYF; DNA: TGTGCCAGCAGCTTGGGGGTCGGGCAGGGACAAGAGACCCAGTACTTC
D: TRBD1; J: TRBJ1-2; V: TRBV6-5; size: NA; CDR3: CASTTGTGGGYTF; DNA: TGTGCCAGCACCACCGGGACAGGGGGTGGCTACACCTTC
D: TRBD1; J: TRBJ1-5; V: TRBV5-3; size: NA; CDR3: CARRTRDREFISNQPQHF; DNA: TGTGCCAGAAGGACCCGGGACAGGGAATTCATTAGCAATCAGCCCCAGCATTTT
D: TRBD1; J: TRBJ2-7; V: TRBV14; size: NA; CDR3: CASSHRGTEVGEQYF; DNA: TGTGCCAGCAGCCACAGAGGGACAGAGGTTGGCGAGCAGTACTTC
D: NA; J: TRBJ1-1; V: TRBV18; size: NA; CDR3: CASSPRLGQSMNTEAFF; DNA: TGTGCCAGCTCACCCCGTCTCGGACAGAGCATGAACACTGAAGCTTTCTTT
D: TRBD2; J: TRBJ2-7; V: TRBV5-1; size: NA; CDR3: CASSLGGAGAPEQYF; DNA: TGCGCCAGCAGCTTGGGAGGAGCGGGGGCCCCTGAGCAGTACTTC
D: NA; J: TRBJ2-2; V: TRBV27; size: few; CDR3: CASSWTFNTGELFF; DNA: TGTGCCAGCAGCTGGACTTTTAACACCGGGGAGCTGTTTTTT
D: NA; J: TRBJ2-1; V: TRBV15; size: NA; CDR3: CATSTYNEQFF; DNA: TGTGCCACCTCCACCTACAATGAGCAGTTCTTC
D: TRBD2; J: TRBJ2-2; V: TRBV27; size: NA; CDR3: CASSRTTSNTGELFF; DNA: TGTGCCAGCAGTCGCACGACTAGCAACACCGGGGAGCTGTTTTTT
D: NA; J: TRBJ2-1; V: TRBV2; size: NA; CDR3: CASSVSPYNEQFF; DNA: TGTGCCAGCAGTGTATCCCCCTACAATGAGCAGTTCTTC
D: NA; J: TRBJ2-2; V: TRBV29-1; size: NA; CDR3: CSVETGFNTGELFF; DNA: TGCAGCGTTGAAACAGGGTTCAACACCGGGGAGCTGTTTTTT
D: NA; J: TRBJ2-7; V: TRBV5-8; size: NA; CDR3: CASSLGQVYEQYF; DNA: TGTGCCAGCAGCTTGGGACAAGTCTACGAGCAGTACTTC
D: NA; J: TRBJ1-3; V: TRBV9; size: NA; CDR3: CASSVGYSRSGNTIYF; DNA: TGTGCCAGCAGCGTAGGGTACAGCCGCTCTGGAAACACCATATATTTT
D: NA; J: TRBJ1-2; V: TRBV6-5; size: NA; CDR3: CASRAGTYGYTF; DNA: TGTGCCAGCAGGGCCGGGACTTATGGCTACACCTTC
D: NA; J: TRBJ2-3; V: TRBV6-6; size: NA; CDR3: CASSYSRRGDTQYF; DNA: TGTGCCAGCAGTTACTCGAGACGGGGAGATACGCAGTATTTT
D: NA; J: TRBJ1-1; V: TRBV7-9; size: once; CDR3: CASSLQDTEAFF; DNA: TGTGCCAGCAGCTTGCAGGACACTGAAGCTTTCTTT
D: NA; J: TRBJ2-4; V: TRBV5-6; size: NA; CDR3: CASTTADLAKNIQYF; DNA: TGTGCCAGCACCACGGCGGATTTAGCCAAAAACATTCAGTACTTC
D: TRBD1; J: TRBJ2-2; V: TRBV7-8; size: NA; CDR3: CASSLRDRGLNTGELFF; DNA: TGTGCCAGCAGCCTCCGAGACAGGGGGCTAAACACCGGGGAGCTGTTTTTT
D: NA; J: TRBJ1-1; V: TRBV6-1; size: once; CDR3: CASWGVLNTEAFF; DNA: TGTGCCAGCTGGGGGGTGTTGAACACTGAAGCTTTCTTT
D: TRBD1; J: TRBJ1-1; V: TRBV30; size: once; CDR3: CAWSVSPRTGGAWNTEAFF; DNA: TGTGCCTGGAGTGTATCCCCCCGGACAGGGGGCGCTTGGAACACTGAAGCTTTCTTT
D: TRBD2; J: TRBJ2-7; V: TRBV2; size: once; CDR3: CASAGTSGVYEQYF; DNA: TGTGCCAGCGCTGGGACTAGCGGGGTCTACGAGCAGTACTTC
D: TRBD1; J: TRBJ1-2; V: TRBV11-2; size: NA; CDR3: CASSPIRQGGYGYTF; DNA: TGTGCCAGCAGCCCCATTCGACAGGGAGGCTATGGCTACACCTTC
D: NA; J: TRBJ1-2; V: TRBV5-4; size: NA; CDR3: CASSPAGGDYGYTF; DNA: TGTGCCAGCAGCCCGGCGGGGGGGGACTATGGCTACACCTTC
D: TRBD1; J: TRBJ2-2; V: TRBV7-8; size: NA; CDR3: CASSLARNRGHTGELFF; DNA: TGTGCCAGCAGCTTAGCGCGGAACAGGGGGCACACCGGGGAGCTGTTTTTT
D: TRBD1; J: TRBJ1-5; V: TRBV10-3; size: NA; CDR3: CATQGALRQNQPQHF; DNA: TGTGCCACCCAGGGGGCCCTCAGGCAAAATCAGCCCCAGCATTTT
D: TRBD1; J: TRBJ1-2; V: TRBV6-4; size: NA; CDR3: CASSEGTGGYTF; DNA: TGTGCCAGCAGTGAAGGGACAGGAGGCTACACCTTC
D: NA; J: TRBJ1-5; V: TRBV6-6; size: NA; CDR3: CASSYSGGERGQPQHF; DNA: TGTGCCAGCAGTTACTCCGGGGGAGAAAGAGGTCAGCCCCAGCATTTT
D: TRBD2; J: TRBJ2-2; V: TRBV9; size: few; CDR3: CASSVEPKTSGRAGFTGELFF; DNA: TGTGCCAGCAGCGTCGAACCGAAGACTAGCGGGAGGGCCGGGTTTACCGGGGAGCTGTTTTTT
D: NA; J: TRBJ1-5; V: TRBV19; size: NA; CDR3: CASSRMGQPQHF; DNA: TGTGCCAGTAGCAGGATGGGCCAGCCCCAGCATTTT
D: NA; J: TRBJ1-2; V: TRBV14; size: NA; CDR3: CASSQVLSGGGYTF; DNA: TGTGCCAGCAGCCAAGTGTTGTCAGGAGGCGGCTACACCTTC
D: TRBD1; J: TRBJ2-7; V: TRBV6-5; size: NA; CDR3: CASSWTGKVYEQYF; DNA: TGTGCCAGCAGTTGGACAGGGAAGGTTTACGAGCAGTACTTC
D: TRBD1; J: TRBJ2-5; V: TRBV15; size: NA; CDR3: CATSPRTGRETQYF; DNA: TGTGCCACCAGCCCCCGGACAGGGAGAGAGACCCAGTACTTC
D: NA; J: TRBJ2-6; V: TRBV9; size: NA; CDR3: CASSEGVGANVLTF; DNA: TGTGCCAGCAGCGAGGGAGTCGGGGCCAACGTCCTGACTTTC
D: TRBD2; J: TRBJ2-1; V: TRBV29-1; size: once; CDR3: CSGGDLLAGGGNEQFF; DNA: TGCAGCGGGGGAGACTTACTAGCGGGAGGTGGCAATGAGCAGTTCTTC
D: TRBD1; J: TRBJ2-7; V: TRBV5-6; size: NA; CDR3: CASSWDRGRYEQYF; DNA: TGTGCCAGCAGCTGGGACAGGGGGCGGTACGAGCAGTACTTC
D: TRBD2; J: TRBJ2-1; V: TRBV11-1; size: NA; CDR3: CASSLLPGLDPNEQFF; DNA: TGTGCCAGCAGCTTACTCCCGGGACTAGACCCCAATGAGCAGTTCTTC
D: NA; J: TRBJ1-2; V: TRBV29-1; size: once; CDR3: CSVLDLYGYTF; DNA: TGCAGCGTTCTTGACTTATATGGCTACACCTTC
D: NA; J: TRBJ2-3; V: TRBV4-2; size: once; CDR3: CASSRDSGDTQYF; DNA: TGTGCCAGCAGCCGGGATAGCGGAGATACGCAGTATTTT
D: TRBD1; J: TRBJ1-2; V: TRBV7-9; size: NA; CDR3: CASSLAGTEANYGYTF; DNA: TGTGCCAGCAGCTTAGCCGGGACAGAAGCTAACTATGGCTACACCTTC
D: NA; J: TRBJ2-3; V: TRBV11-1; size: once; CDR3: CASSWGTTDTQYF; DNA: TGTGCCAGCAGCTGGGGGACTACAGATACGCAGTATTTT
D: NA; J: TRBJ2-3; V: TRBV5-1; size: NA; CDR3: CASSLETSSTDTQYF; DNA: TGCGCCAGCAGCCTGGAAACATCTAGCACAGATACGCAGTATTTT
D: NA; J: TRBJ1-1; V: TRBV29-1; size: NA; CDR3: CSTAGGMMNTEAFF; DNA: TGCAGCACCGCTGGGGGGATGATGAACACTGAAGCTTTCTTT
D: TRBD1; J: TRBJ1-3; V: TRBV19; size: NA; CDR3: CASSDKQGSGNTIYF; DNA: TGTGCCAGTAGTGACAAACAGGGGTCTGGAAACACCATATATTTT
D: NA; J: TRBJ1-5; V: TRBV4-1; size: NA; CDR3: CASSQGLRTGPGGNQPQHF; DNA: TGCGCCAGCAGCCAGGGCCTTCGGACGGGCCCGGGAGGCAATCAGCCCCAGCATTTT
D: TRBD2; J: TRBJ2-3; V: TRBV7-2; size: NA; CDR3: CASSSGLAGVAGTDTQYF; DNA: TGTGCCAGCAGCTCAGGACTAGCGGGGGTTGCTGGGACAGATACGCAGTATTTT
D: TRBD2; J: TRBJ2-7; V: TRBV5-1; size: NA; CDR3: CASSFEPGLGGEQYF; DNA: TGCGCCAGCAGCTTTGAGCCCGGACTAGGTGGCGAGCAGTACTTC
D: NA; J: TRBJ2-5; V: TRBV29-1; size: NA; CDR3: CSVEEFSSQRKETQYF; DNA: TGCAGCGTTGAAGAGTTTTCTAGCCAGCGGAAAGAGACCCAGTACTTC
D: TRBD2; J: TRBJ2-7; V: TRBV6-5; size: NA; CDR3: CASSYSGGTYEQYF; DNA: TGTGCCAGCAGTTACTCGGGGGGGACCTACGAGCAGTACTTC
D: NA; J: TRBJ1-2; V: TRBV4-3; size: NA; CDR3: CASSPLRTATNYGYTF; DNA: TGCGCCAGCAGCCCTCTCCGGACTGCCACTAACTATGGCTACACCTTC
D: NA; J: TRBJ1-6; V: TRBV7-9; size: NA; CDR3: CASSLEASGVSPLHF; DNA: TGTGCCAGCAGCTTAGAGGCCTCAGGGGTCTCACCCCTCCACTTT
D: NA; J: TRBJ1-3; V: TRBV7-9; size: NA; CDR3: CASSPPGISGNTIYF; DNA: TGTGCCAGCAGCCCCCCGGGAATCTCTGGAAACACCATATATTTT
D: TRBD1; J: TRBJ1-3; V: TRBV18; size: NA; CDR3: CASSPGQGAGNTIYF; DNA: TGTGCCAGCTCGCCGGGACAGGGGGCTGGAAACACCATATATTTT
D: NA; J: TRBJ2-1; V: TRBV4-1; size: NA; CDR3: CASSRSLGGGPGEQFF; DNA: TGCGCCAGCAGCCGTAGCTTAGGGGGAGGGCCGGGGGAGCAGTTCTTC
D: TRBD2; J: TRBJ2-1; V: TRBV9; size: NA; CDR3: CASSAETSGNNEQFF; DNA: TGTGCCAGCAGCGCCGAGACTAGCGGAAACAATGAGCAGTTCTTC